These 21 T cell receptor beta chains were sequenced from one sample in a study of CD8 T cells in ankylosing spondylitis. Study-level results: Seemingly characteristic of ankylosing spondylitis blood was a TCR beta motif consisting of several highly homologous variants.

Antigens of these TCRs are unknown. TCRdb reprocessed the 5' RACE reads via MiXCR and lists one record per CDR3 protein. The sample lists about 220,000 distinct CDR3 sequences, 7% to 8% seen once, with 12% to 15% in the top ten. The sequenced sample was blood, either unsorted or a sorted T cell fraction (not recorded which). Receptor source: a male donor with ankylosing spondylitis.

This chain joins TRBV6-2 or TRBV6-3 and TRBJ2-1, with D tentatively TRBD1 (6 bases). The germline V and J ends were trimmed by 7 bases and 5 bases, with 15 bases remaining between them. The CDR3 is 14 residues long. Germline V gene lookup returns CDR1 MNHEY and CDR2 SVGEGT. For the CDR3, the DNA is TGTGCCAGCACCGGCCTCGCAGGGGACAATGAGCAGTTCTTC. It translates to CASTGLAGDNEQFF.

There are a few counts of this clonotype. V is TRBV27 and J is TRBJ2-7; TRBD1 aligns across 10 bases. This CDR3 spans 15 amino acids. Germline V CDR1 and CDR2: MNHEY, SMNVEV (reference sequence). Trimming removed 5 bases from V and 2 bases from J; junction bases left unmatched: 6. CDR3 nucleotide sequence: TGTGCCAGCAGTCCCTTTGGGACAGGGGCCTACGAGCAGTACTTC. Translation: CASSPFGTGAYEQYF.

This clonotype was observed at least ten times. An end of the junction does not agree with germline; a read error may underlie this. The chain recombines TRBV28 with TRBJ2-1, with a weak D call TRBD2 (5 bases). The CDR3 loop spans 12 amino acids. Per the germline V gene, CDR1 is MDHEN and CDR2 is SYDVKM. CDR3 region: CASSLRGNEQFF. In nucleotides, the CDR3 is TGCGCCAGCAGCTTACGGGGCAATGAGCAGTTCTTC. The entire variable domain, with the rest obtained from reference TRBV28 and TRBJ2-1, is as follows: DVKVTQSSRYLVKRTGEKVFLECVQDMDHENMFWYRQDPGLGLRLIYFSYDVKMKEKGDIPEGYSVSREKKERFSLILESASTNQTSMYLCASSLRGNEQFFGPGTRLTVL.

The sample holds many counts of this clonotype. A read error may produce the germline difference seen at one junction end. The rearrangement links TRBV29-1 to TRBJ2-1; 14 bases line up with TRBD2. CDR3 size: 11 residues. Per the germline V gene, CDR1 is SQVTM and CDR2 is ANQGSEA. CDR3 in amino acids: CSLGLAGEVRF. CDR3 bases: TGCAGCTTGGGACTAGCGGGGGAGGTAAGGTTC.

This clonotype was seen repeatedly, ten times or more. The V and J genes are TRBV29-1 and TRBJ2-7; weak D call: TRBD2 (5 bases). This CDR3 has 12 amino acids. The germline gives CDR1 SQVTM, CDR2 ANQGSEA. Trimming shortened V by 1 base and J by 7 bases, and 11 bases separated the two germline ends. The chain's CDR3 is CSVEGYEREQYF. The CDR3, as DNA: TGCAGCGTTGAAGGTTACGAGCGGGAGCAGTACTTC.

This clonotype was recorded many times. The chain links TRBV12-3 or TRBV12-4 to TRBJ1-4, with no clear D. V gave up 5 bases and J gave up 8 bases, with 21 bases separating them. This CDR3 has 16 residues. The CDR3 reads CASSRNLGVFGEKLFF. Here the CDR3 DNA reads TGTGCCAGCAGTCGAAACCTCGGGGTTTTTGGGGAAAAACTGTTTTTT.

The V gene is TRBV6-2 or TRBV6-3, the J gene TRBJ2-2; 11 nucleotides align to TRBD1. V lost 7 bases to trimming and J lost 5 bases; unmatched junction nucleotides: 9. Germline-derived CDR1 and CDR2 are MNHEY and SVGEGT. This CDR3 comprises 16 residues. DNA for the CDR3: TGTGCCAGCATTCCCTCGGACAGGGGGCCAACCGGGGAGCTGTTTTTT. It translates to CASIPSDRGPTGELFF.

This clonotype has a handful of counts. This chain links TRBV6-2 or TRBV6-3 with TRBJ1-6, with D possibly being TRBD1 (5 bases). Trimming stripped 7 bases from V and 10 bases from J, with 20 bases between. The CDR3 contains 15 residues. Germline V gives CDR1 MNHEY, CDR2 SVGEGT. The CDR3 sequence is CASTLFGQGESPLHF. As DNA, the CDR3 is TGTGCCAGCACCCTCTTTGGGCAGGGCGAATCACCCCTCCACTTT.

This clonotype has a handful of counts. The V call is TRBV6-2 or TRBV6-3, the J call TRBJ2-2; no clear D. The V and J ends lost 3 bases and 9 bases respectively, with 14 bases between them. The CDR3 covers 14 residues. Germline lookup yields CDR1 MNHEY and CDR2 SVGEGT. The CDR3 here is CASSYISVGRELFF. The DNA of the CDR3 is TGTGCCAGCAGTTATATAAGTGTCGGGCGGGAGCTGTTTTTT.

There are many counts of this clonotype. The chain has TRBV29-1 and TRBJ1-1, with TRBD1 matching over 11 bases. The CDR3 consists of 14 residues. Trimming cost V 7 bases and J 4 bases; bases outside gene matches: 8. Germline assignment: CDR1 SQVTM and CDR2 ANQGSEA. The CDR3 DNA sequence: TGCAGCGACTTGGACAGGGGGCAGGGCACTGAAGCTTTCTTT. Translating it yields CSDLDRGQGTEAFF.

This clonotype was counted many times. The chain is built from TRBV2 and TRBJ1-6; 7 bases map to TRBD1. This CDR3 spans 14 amino acids. V was clipped by 10 bases and J by 7 bases; unmatched bases: 10. Germline V gene data show CDR1 as SNHLY and CDR2 as FYNNEI. The DNA of the CDR3 is TGTGCCACAGGGGGGTTACAGCGCAATTCACCCCTCCACTTT. This translates into CATGGLQRNSPLHF.

At least ten counts were recorded for this clonotype. The CDR3: CASSLRGPGLPDTEQFF. DNA of the CDR3: TGTGCCAGCAGCTTGAGGGGACCGGGACTGCCCGACACTGAGCAGTTCTTC. This rearrangement joins TRBV27 to TRBJ2-1; possibly TRBD2 for D (6 bases). Germline CDR1 reads MNHEY; CDR2 reads SMNVEV (reference sequence). The CDR3 covers 17 residues. Trimming took 6 bases from V and 9 from J, leaving 27 bases between them.

This clonotype was observed at least ten times. V usage is TRBV11-2 and J usage is TRBJ2-5; 8 positions agree with TRBD1. V was pared by 2 bases and J by 1 base, with 18 bases of the junction left unmatched. Germline V gene sequence: CDR1 SGHAT, CDR2 FQNNGV. The CDR3 is 20 amino acids. The CDR3 DNA reads TGTGCCAGCAGCTTACCCGACAGGGGCTCTGGAACGACAGCCCAAGAGACCCAGTACTTC. Translating it yields CASSLPDRGSGTTAQETQYF.

The sample holds many counts of this clonotype. The chain carries TRBV18 and TRBJ1-1; D uncertain. This CDR3 is built from 12 residues. Trimming removed 1 base from V and 8 bases from J, with 8 bases in between. Germline CDR1 reads KGHSH; CDR2 reads LQKENI. CDR3: CASSPLSPEAFF. For the CDR3, the DNA is TGTGCCAGCTCACCACTCTCGCCAGAAGCTTTCTTT. Combining the CDR3 with reference TRBV18 and TRBJ1-1 gives the whole variable domain NAGVMQNPRHLVRRRGQEARLRCSPMKGHSHVYWYRQLPEEGLKFMVYLQKENIIDESGMPKERFSAEFPKEGPSILRIQQVVRGDSAAYFCASSPLSPEAFFGQGTRLTVV.

This clonotype was recorded many times. The chain uses TRBV27 and TRBJ2-7; a weak D match, TRBD2 (5 bases). The CDR3 is 15 residues long. Trimming took 5 bases from V and 5 from J, leaving 19 bases between them. From germline, CDR1 is MNHEY and CDR2 SMNVEV (reference sequence). The CDR3 bases are TGTGCCAGCAGTCCCTATCGGGGTAGTCAAAACGAGCAGTACTTC. Its translation: CASSPYRGSQNEQYF.

This clonotype has ten or more counts. The genes are TRBV2 and TRBJ2-2; the D is unclear. This CDR3 has 14 amino acids. Trimming shortened V by 7 bases and J by 1 base, and 10 bases separated the two germline ends. Germline CDR1 and CDR2: SNHLY and FYNNEI. The CDR3 region is CASNLGLNTGELFF. The CDR3 bases are TGTGCCAGCAATCTCGGCCTGAACACCGGGGAGCTGTTTTTT.

This clonotype was recorded at least ten times. The chain carries TRBV10-2 and TRBJ2-3; 8 nucleotides match TRBD2. The V gene end was trimmed by 1 base and the J gene end by 2 bases; junction bases not matched to a gene: 5. CDR3 length: 16 residues. CDR1 is WSHSY and CDR2 is SAAADI in the germline V gene. CDR3 bases: TGCGCCAGCAGTGAGTACGGCGGGAGGTTCACAGATACGCAGTATTTT. It codes for CASSEYGGRFTDTQYF.

This clonotype was seen at least ten times. The rearrangement joins TRBV12-3 or TRBV12-4 to TRBJ2-1; D gene unclear. The CDR3 has 13 amino acids. V dropped 6 bases and J dropped 4 bases, with 10 bases sitting between them. Written as DNA, the CDR3 is TGTGCCAGCAGCTCTGGGCCGTACAATGAGCAGTTCTTC. Protein: CASSSGPYNEQFF.

The chain employs TRBV27 and TRBJ2-7; D may be TRBD2 (5 bases). Between the trimmed V and J ends, which lost 4 bases and 4 bases, there was a span of 11 bases. Germline V gives CDR1 MNHEY, CDR2 SMNVEV (reference sequence). The CDR3 runs 13 residues. In DNA, the CDR3 is TGTGCCAGCAGTTCGGCTAGCAGGTACGAGCAGTACTTC. Amino acids: CASSSASRYEQYF.

This clonotype was recorded many times. The chain uses TRBV20-1 and TRBJ2-1; D uncertain. The germline V gene encodes CDR1 DFQATT and CDR2 SNEGSKA (reference sequence). The CDR3 is made up of 14 amino acids. With 6 bases removed from V and 3 bases from J, the gap between germline ends came to 15 bases. The CDR3 here is CSARGTFNYNEQFF. The DNA of the CDR3 is TGCAGTGCCCGAGGAACGTTTAACTACAATGAGCAGTTCTTC.

This clonotype was seen at least ten times. This chain joins TRBV12-3 or TRBV12-4 and TRBJ2-5; 7 bases align to TRBD2. The CDR3 is made up of 13 amino acids. After removal of 2 bases from V and 5 bases from J, the junction contained 2 bases not matched to a gene. The CDR3 DNA reads as TGTGCCAGCAGTTTACCTAGCGGCGAGACCCAGTACTTC. Translating it yields CASSLPSGETQYF.